A single sample gave rise to the 30 T cell receptor beta chains below, sequenced in a study of blood T cell repertoires in COVID-19. Data came from immunoSEQ multiplex PCR; TCRdb stores just in-frame clones and leaves some out. The table shows some 210,000 clones, with approximately 78% occurring only once. Specimen: PBMCs or T cells enriched from blood (not recorded which). All receptors come from a man in his forties or fifties who had recovered from COVID-19.

This clone appeared many times. The chain recombines TRBV19 with TRBJ2-1; D is possibly TRBD2 (6 bases). Germline V lookup: CDR1 LNHDA, CDR2 SQIVND (reference sequence). V was cut by 2 bases and J by 5 bases, with 19 bases left in between. The CDR3 covers 17 residues. The CDR3 nucleotides read TGTGCCAGTAGTATAAATTACGGGCCGGGACTTAACAATGAGCAGTTCTTC. Its translation: CASSINYGPGLNNEQFF.

In its sample, this clone was seen once. The V and J genes are TRBV6-2 or TRBV6-3 and TRBJ1-2; 8 nucleotides agree with TRBD1. CDR3 length: 13 residues. Germline trimming cut 6 bases from V and 5 bases from J; bases unmatched to any gene: 5. Germline-derived CDR1 and CDR2 are MNHEY and SVGEGT. The CDR3 loop reads CASSQGAHYGYTF. As DNA, the CDR3 is TGTGCCAGCAGCCAGGGGGCCCATTATGGCTACACCTTC.

The rearrangement uses TRBV9 and TRBJ2-7, with D perhaps TRBD1 (5 bases). CDR3 length: 13 residues. Trimming removed 3 bases at V and 6 bases at J, with 13 bases between. Germline CDR1 is SGDLS and CDR2 is YYNGEE. CDR3 DNA sequence: TGTGCCAGCAGCGAGGGGTTTTCCGGCGAGCAGTACTTC. Translating it yields CASSEGFSGEQYF.

This chain uses TRBV5-1 with TRBJ1-2; 9 bases are a match to TRBD1. The J segment lost 7 bases and the V segment lost 3 bases, leaving 22 bases of the junction unmatched. The CDR3 totals 19 residues. Germline values: CDR1 SGHRS, CDR2 YFSETQ. CDR3 sequence: CASSSVPGQGKIGLGGYTF. CDR3 in DNA: TGCGCCAGCAGCTCCGTCCCGGGACAGGGAAAAATAGGATTGGGTGGCTACACCTTC.

This chain uses TRBV5-1 with TRBJ2-5, with 7 bases that match TRBD1. Germline-derived CDR1 and CDR2 are SGHRS and YFSETQ. J gave up 3 bases and V 0 bases, and 2 bases lay outside the gene matches. The CDR3 totals 14 residues. This chain's CDR3 is CASSLVTGKETQYF. In DNA form, the CDR3 reads TGCGCCAGCAGCTTGGTGACAGGGAAAGAGACCCAGTACTTC.

This clone was found once. The chain combines TRBV27 with TRBJ1-1, with D maybe TRBD1 (5 bases). The ends were cut back, 8 bases at V and 4 bases at J, with 17 bases in the middle. CDR1 is MNHEY and CDR2 is SMNVEV in the germline V gene (reference sequence). This CDR3 spans 14 amino acids. The CDR3 region has the DNA TGTGCCAGCCGATCAGGGCTCTTGGGCACTGAAGCTTTCTTT. This translates into CASRSGLLGTEAFF.

The V and J genes are TRBV5-5 and TRBJ2-3; 10 bases agree with TRBD2. The ends lost 0 bases at V and 5 bases at J; junction bases unmatched: 6. The CDR3 runs 16 residues. Germline CDR1 and CDR2: SGHKS and YYEKEE (reference sequence). The CDR3 region is CASSLGLTSGQDTQYF. CDR3 nucleotides: TGTGCCAGCAGCTTGGGACTGACTAGCGGGCAAGATACGCAGTATTTT. Full variable domain (rest looked up from reference TRBV5-5 and TRBJ2-3): DAGVTQSPTHLIKTRGQQVTLRCSPISGHKSVSWYQQVLGQGPQFIFQYYEKEERGRGNFPDRFSARQFPNYSSELNVNALLLGDSALYLCASSLGLTSGQDTQYFGPGTRLTVL.

The rearrangement joins TRBV15 to TRBJ1-1; TRBD1 matches 7 bases. Germline values: CDR1 LNHNV, CDR2 YYDKDF (reference sequence). V trimming: 0 bases; J trimming: 7 bases; junction bases outside the gene matches: 8. The CDR3 is 15 residues long. The CDR3 loop reads CATSRDLGQGVEAFF. The CDR3 DNA reads TGTGCCACCAGCAGAGATCTAGGGCAGGGGGTTGAAGCTTTCTTT.

V usage is TRBV4-2 and J usage is TRBJ2-1; 14 bases fit TRBD2. CDR1 and CDR2 (germline): LGHNA, YNFKEQ. The CDR3 spans 15 residues. The J segment lost 13 bases and the V segment lost 3 bases, leaving 8 bases of the junction unmatched. The chain's CDR3 is CASSQPGLAGEVQFF. The CDR3 DNA reads as TGTGCCAGCAGCCAGCCGGGACTAGCGGGAGAAGTCCAGTTCTTC.

The chain recombines TRBV6-6 with TRBJ1-2; maybe TRBD1 (5 bases). The CDR3 extends over 16 amino acids. Trimming left V 0 bases short and J 1 base short, with 12 bases between. The germline V gene has CDR1 MNHNY and CDR2 SVGAGI (reference sequence). This chain's CDR3 is CASSYSGQGLNYGYTF. The CDR3 DNA sequence: TGTGCCAGCAGTTACTCAGGGCAGGGACTTAACTATGGCTACACCTTC.

The V and J genes are TRBV7-9 and TRBJ1-2; a possible D gene is TRBD1 (5 bases). The CDR3 is 14 residues long. Trimming left V 7 bases short and J 4 bases short, with 16 bases between. Germline V gene sequence: CDR1 SEHNR, CDR2 FQNEAQ (reference sequence). The CDR3, as DNA: TGTGCCAGCACTCCGGGGGGGGTTGTCTATGGCTACACCTTC. Translation: CASTPGGVVYGYTF.

This chain uses TRBV10-3 with TRBJ1-2; D gene uncertain. The CDR3 runs 13 residues. CDR1 and CDR2 (germline): ENHRY, SYGVKD. Trimming cost V 9 bases and J 2 bases, with 13 bases left between them. In nucleotides, the CDR3 is TGTGCCATAGATAGCGGGTCCAACTATGGCTACACCTTC. Translation: CAIDSGSNYGYTF.

The chain carries TRBV11-2 and TRBJ1-2, with D maybe TRBD1 (5 bases). This CDR3 region has 15 residues. The germline V gene has CDR1 SGHAT and CDR2 FQNNGV. V lost 0 bases and J lost 4, with 12 bases in between. The CDR3 loop is CASSLDPGGGYGYTF. CDR3 coding DNA: TGTGCCAGCAGCTTAGACCCGGGCGGGGGCTATGGCTACACCTTC.

V gene TRBV4-1 combines with J gene TRBJ2-1; the match to TRBD2 covers 9 bases. This CDR3 region has 18 residues. Germline assignment: CDR1 MGHRA and CDR2 YSYEKL. V shed 1 base, J shed 5 bases, and the junction held 12 bases outside the gene matches. CDR3 loop: CASSQGPRGGTINNEQFF. The CDR3 DNA is TGCGCCAGCAGCCAAGGTCCGCGGGGGGGCACAATAAACAATGAGCAGTTCTTC.

V is TRBV9 and J is TRBJ2-3, with 9 nucleotides matching TRBD1. Germline trimming cut 3 bases from V and 6 bases from J; bases unmatched to any gene: 5. Germline V CDR1 and CDR2: SGDLS, YYNGEE. CDR3 size: 14 residues. CDR3 nucleotides: TGTGCCAGCAGCGGATACAGGGGGCTGGATACGCAGTATTTT. Amino acids: CASSGYRGLDTQYF.

The rearrangement uses TRBV23-1 and TRBJ2-1; 10 positions match TRBD1. TRBV23-1 is reported as an ORF; its role is uncertain. CDR3 length: 18 residues. J gave up 4 bases and V 0 bases, and 9 bases lay outside the gene matches. The CDR3 spells CASSQSRRWGQGYNEQFF. In DNA form, the CDR3 reads TGCGCCAGCAGTCAATCCCGCCGGTGGGGACAGGGGTACAATGAGCAGTTCTTC.

This chain uses TRBV19 with TRBJ1-2; no clear D. The CDR3 spans 15 residues. V lost 3 bases and J lost 3, with 14 bases in between. The germline gives CDR1 LNHDA, CDR2 SQIVND (reference sequence). CDR3 region: CASSMAPPDYYGYTF. The CDR3 region has the DNA TGTGCCAGTAGTATGGCCCCTCCCGACTACTATGGCTACACCTTC.

This rearrangement joins TRBV19 to TRBJ2-5; 7 bases are a match to TRBD2. Per the germline V gene, CDR1 is LNHDA and CDR2 is SQIVND (reference sequence). Trimming took 3 bases from V and 3 from J; bases not matched to a gene: 4. This CDR3 region has 14 residues. The CDR3 DNA reads TGTGCCAGTAGTATGTGGGGGGGAGAAGAGACCCAGTACTTC. This codes for CASSMWGGEETQYF.

In its sample, this clone was seen a few times. V usage is TRBV7-9 and J usage is TRBJ1-5; no definite D call. CDR1 is SEHNR, CDR2 FQNEAQ, per germline (reference sequence). CDR3 length: 13 residues. The ends were cut back, 5 bases at V and 7 bases at J, with 12 bases in the middle. CDR3 sequence reads: CASSLGMGQPQHF. CDR3 DNA: TGTGCCAGCAGCCTAGGGATGGGCCAGCCCCAGCATTTT.

CDR3 sequence: CASSLAGGNQPQHF. In DNA, the CDR3 is TGTGCCAGCAGTTTAGCAGGGGGCAATCAGCCCCAGCATTTT. V gene TRBV28 combines with J gene TRBJ1-5, with D perhaps TRBD1 (6 bases). The V gene lost 2 bases and the J gene lost 2 bases, with 7 bases spanning the gap. The germline V gene encodes CDR1 MDHEN and CDR2 SYDVKM. The CDR3 is made up of 14 amino acids.

V is TRBV9 and J is TRBJ1-2; the match to TRBD1 covers 8 bases. Germline values: CDR1 SGDLS, CDR2 YYNGEE. With 7 bases clipped from V and 0 bases from J, the junction kept 11 bases outside the gene matches. This CDR3 region has 16 residues. The CDR3 reads CASETPRGRSNYGYTF. The CDR3 DNA sequence: TGTGCCAGCGAAACCCCCAGGGGGCGGTCTAACTATGGCTACACCTTC.

This CDR3 is CASSIGSMATEAFF. As DNA, the CDR3 is TGTGCCAGTAGTATCGGGTCAATGGCCACTGAAGCTTTCTTT. This sequence joins TRBV19 and TRBJ1-1; D is unresolved. The germline V and J ends were trimmed by 3 bases and 4 bases, with 12 bases remaining between them. CDR1 and CDR2 (germline): LNHDA, SQIVND (reference sequence). The CDR3 spans 14 residues.

This clone was counted a few times. J is TRBJ1-1 and V is TRBV6-5; D possibly corresponds to TRBD1 (5 bases). The germline V and J ends were trimmed by 4 bases and 1 base, with 16 bases remaining between them. The CDR3 has 16 residues. Germline CDR1 MNHEY, CDR2 SVGAGI. CDR3 sequence reads: CASSSQVGGGNTEAFF. DNA of the CDR3: TGTGCCAGCAGTTCACAGGTTGGTGGTGGGAACACTGAAGCTTTCTTT.

The rearrangement uses TRBV28 and TRBJ2-1; D call uncertain. V lost 8 bases and J lost 8, with 13 bases in between. This CDR3 is 12 amino acids long. Germline CDR1 MDHEN, CDR2 SYDVKM. In DNA form, the CDR3 reads TGTGCCAGCTACAGCATCGACGATGAGCAGTTCTTC. It specifies CASYSIDDEQFF.

The V call is TRBV30, the J call TRBJ2-7; 9 bases are a match to TRBD2. The CDR3 loop spans 17 amino acids. Germline CDR1 and CDR2: GTSNPN and SVGIG (reference sequence). Trimming took 0 bases from V and 0 from J; bases not matched to a gene: 9. CDR3 region: CAWSVRASGMSSYEQYF. For the CDR3, the DNA is TGTGCCTGGAGTGTACGGGCTAGCGGGATGAGCTCCTACGAGCAGTACTTC.

V is TRBV5-1 and J is TRBJ2-2, with D tentatively TRBD2 (5 bases). The V gene's germline CDR1 is SGHRS and CDR2 YFSETQ. V lost 1 base, J lost 5 bases, and 6 bases lay in between. The CDR3 consists of 13 residues. The CDR3 DNA sequence: TGCGCCAGCAGCTTGAGGGAGACCGGGGAGCTGTTTTTT. Protein product: CASSLRETGELFF.

This chain links TRBV29-1 with TRBJ2-3, with D unresolved. This CDR3 comprises 13 residues. V was trimmed by 6 bases and J by 1 base, leaving 11 bases between them. Germline V gives CDR1 SQVTM, CDR2 ANQGSEA. DNA of the CDR3: TGCAGCGTCGGATGGCAGGGCACAGATACGCAGTATTTT. Translating it yields CSVGWQGTDTQYF.

V and J are TRBV7-9 and TRBJ1-1; D may be TRBD1 (5 bases). Germline V lookup: CDR1 SEHNR, CDR2 FQNEAQ (reference sequence). The V end was cut by 5 bases, the J end by 2 bases, with 12 bases between. This CDR3 is built from 14 residues. The CDR3 sequence: CASSPRTPNTEAFF. The CDR3 bases are TGTGCCAGCAGCCCCCGGACACCAAACACTGAAGCTTTCTTT. Combining the CDR3 with reference TRBV7-9 and TRBJ1-1 gives the whole variable domain DTGVSQNPRHKITKRGQNVTFRCDPISEHNRLYWYRQTLGQGPEFLTYFQNEAQLEKSRLLSDRFSAERPKGSFSTLEIQRTEQGDSAMYLCASSPRTPNTEAFFGQGTRLTVV.

The V and J genes are TRBV12-3 or TRBV12-4 and TRBJ1-5; D uncertain. This CDR3 is 12 amino acids long. Trimming shortened V by 5 bases and J by 11 bases, and 13 bases separated the two germline ends. The CDR3 loop is CASSLAPEAQHF. DNA for the CDR3: TGTGCCAGCAGTCTCGCCCCCGAGGCCCAGCATTTT.

J is TRBJ1-5 and V is TRBV2, with D unclear. The CDR3 is 15 amino acids. V was trimmed by 2 bases and J by 7 bases, leaving 15 bases between them. Looked up from germline, CDR1 is SNHLY and CDR2 is FYNNEI. The CDR3 reads CASSELRGSGQPQHF. For the CDR3, the DNA is TGTGCCAGCAGTGAACTCCGGGGATCCGGACAGCCCCAGCATTTT.